This entry features one T cell receptor (beta chain) sequence. Its target is unknown. The junction differs from germline at one of its ends, possibly a read error. The sample comes from a study of post-analysis software for immune sequencing data. Study details: Secondary progressive, relapsing-remitting and progressive-relapsing multiple sclerosis were among the included disease courses.

CDR1 is SSHAT, CDR2 FNYEAQ, per germline (reference sequence). The CDR3 sequence is 16 residues long. Presence of unique molecular identifiers characterized the TCR beta cDNA libraries. MiXCR was run by TCRdb on the PCR reads, yielding one entry per CDR3 protein. The sample lists 750,000 to 950,000 distinct CDR3 sequences, about 43% seen once, with over 4.5% in the top ten. Study-wide results and caveats: Normalized Chao1 diversity in multiple sclerosis patients fell significantly below that of controls. In patients, TRBV5-6, TRBV5-1 and TRBV20-1 belonged to five or six TRBV segments found more frequently than in controls. With F measure, samples from one preparation batch clustered together strongly.

The sequence was collected from a girl aged 5-17 years with multiple sclerosis. The chain couples TRBV7-7 to TRBJ2-6; D remains ambiguous. Sequencing was carried out using blood. CDR3 residues: CASSPGLSSGANVLTF. DNA for the CDR3: TGTGCTAGCAGCCCGGGCCTAAGCTCTGGGGCCAACGTCCTGACTTTC.